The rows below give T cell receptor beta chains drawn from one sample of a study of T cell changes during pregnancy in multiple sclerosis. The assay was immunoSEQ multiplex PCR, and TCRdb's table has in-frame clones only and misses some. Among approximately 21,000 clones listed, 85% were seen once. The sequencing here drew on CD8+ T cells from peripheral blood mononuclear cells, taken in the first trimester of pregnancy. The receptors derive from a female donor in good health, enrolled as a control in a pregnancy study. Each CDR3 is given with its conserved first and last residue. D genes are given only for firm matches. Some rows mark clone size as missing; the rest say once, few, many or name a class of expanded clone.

CDR3nt: TGTGCCAGCAGCGACTGGCCTGAGAACACTGAAGCTTTCTTT
CDR3aa: CASSDWPENTEAFF
d_gene: .
j_gene: TRBJ1-1
v_gene: TRBV13
abundance: .

CDR3nt: TGTGCCAGCAGTTTGCGGACAGGGGTTGGCTACACCTTC
CDR3aa: CASSLRTGVGYTF
d_gene: TRBD1
j_gene: TRBJ1-2
v_gene: TRBV28
abundance: .

CDR3nt: TGTGCCACCAGCAGAAGTCTTGCAGGGGAGCAGTACTTC
CDR3aa: CATSRSLAGEQYF
d_gene: .
j_gene: TRBJ2-7
v_gene: TRBV15
abundance: .

CDR3nt: TGTGCCAGCAGTTACTCGACAGGGGAAGACACTGAAGCTTTCTTT
CDR3aa: CASSYSTGEDTEAFF
d_gene: TRBD1
j_gene: TRBJ1-1
v_gene: TRBV6-5
abundance: .

CDR3nt: TGTGCCAGCAGCATAAACCGGAGCGGGGGCAAGGAGACCCAGTACTTC
CDR3aa: CASSINRSGGKETQYF
d_gene: .
j_gene: TRBJ2-5
v_gene: TRBV21-1
abundance: .

CDR3nt: TGTGCCAGCAGGAACGGTGTTTGGGGCGTTACCTACGAGCAGTACTTC
CDR3aa: CASRNGVWGVTYEQYF
d_gene: .
j_gene: TRBJ2-7
v_gene: TRBV6-6
abundance: once

CDR3nt: TGCACCGTATCGACACGGGGGTATAGCAATCAGCCCCAGCATTTT
CDR3aa: CTVSTRGYSNQPQHF
d_gene: .
j_gene: TRBJ1-5
v_gene: TRBV1
abundance: .

CDR3nt: TGTGCCAGCAGCAAGCCCCGGGTGGTGGACAGGCGAAAAGGCACTGAAGCTTTCTTT
CDR3aa: CASSKPRVVDRRKGTEAFF
d_gene: TRBD1
j_gene: TRBJ1-1
v_gene: TRBV4-2
abundance: .

CDR3nt: TGTGCCAGCAGCTCCGGGATAGCGGGAGTCGGAGAGACCCAGTACTTC
CDR3aa: CASSSGIAGVGETQYF
d_gene: TRBD2
j_gene: TRBJ2-5
v_gene: TRBV7-3
abundance: once

CDR3nt: TGCAGCGTGTACACGGGGACAGCCTACGAGCAGTACTTC
CDR3aa: CSVYTGTAYEQYF
d_gene: TRBD1
j_gene: TRBJ2-7
v_gene: TRBV29-1
abundance: .

CDR3nt: TGCGCCAGCAGCCCTGCGGGGGATTCGAACACCGGGGAGCTGTTTTTT
CDR3aa: CASSPAGDSNTGELFF
d_gene: TRBD2
j_gene: TRBJ2-2
v_gene: TRBV4-1
abundance: .

CDR3nt: TGTGCCAGCAACCTTGGGACTTCCTCCTACAATGAGCAGTTCTTC
CDR3aa: CASNLGTSSYNEQFF
d_gene: .
j_gene: TRBJ2-1
v_gene: TRBV11-1
abundance: .

CDR3nt: TGTGCCAGCACGGGGGAGGGCTATGAGCAGTTCTTC
CDR3aa: CASTGEGYEQFF
d_gene: TRBD2
j_gene: TRBJ2-1
v_gene: TRBV9
abundance: .

CDR3nt: TGTGCCAGCAGCTTAGTAGCGGTGTTCACAGATACGCAGTATTTT
CDR3aa: CASSLVAVFTDTQYF
d_gene: .
j_gene: TRBJ2-3
v_gene: TRBV13
abundance: .

CDR3nt: TGTGCCAGCAGTGAAGGAGGGACGACAGATACGCAGTATTTT
CDR3aa: CASSEGGTTDTQYF
d_gene: .
j_gene: TRBJ2-3
v_gene: TRBV6-4
abundance: .

CDR3nt: TGCGCCAGCAGCGCCGCGGGGCCCGGGACAGTACATGGCTACACCTTC
CDR3aa: CASSAAGPGTVHGYTF
d_gene: TRBD1
j_gene: TRBJ1-2
v_gene: TRBV4-3
abundance: many